The 16 T cell receptor beta chains below all came from one sample that was sequenced in a study of vaccination and CD4 T cells after COVID-19 (dated by TCRdb to between 2020 and 2023). The antigens for these receptors are not known. Libraries were built with PCR. This sample was sequenced with an Illumina iSeq 100. TCR sequencing of DNA from cultured CD4+ T cells used the Oncomine TCR Beta short-read assay at the Johns Hopkins FTIC core. TCRdb reworked the public reads: Q25 trimming with fastp, MiXCR clone assembly, productive beta chains retained. Every entry covers one CDR3 protein and lists the most common genes and DNA from its rows. For this sample the table gives roughly 14,000 distinct CDR3 sequences, of which around 50% were detected only once. The ten biggest clones cover 16% of the sample. This sample's treatment or condition label indicates: roughly ten-day PBMC culture with coronavirus spike peptide pools or control peptides (ViraFEST assay).

Sequences were obtained from CD4+ T cells from blood, cultured in vitro. The receptors here all came from a human donor who had recovered from COVID-19.

V gene TRBV6-2 or TRBV6-3 combines with J gene TRBJ1-2; the D gene is possibly TRBD1 (5 bases). Germline V gene data show CDR1 as MNHEY and CDR2 as SVGEGT. The germline V and J ends were trimmed by 2 bases and 4 bases, with 14 bases remaining between them. This CDR3 has 15 amino acids. The DNA for the CDR3 is TGTGCCAGCAGTTACCCCCGCGCAGGGCTCTATGGCTACACCTTC. Its translation: CASSYPRAGLYGYTF.

The CDR3 sequence: CASSPGLALQETQYF. CDR3 in DNA: TGTGCCAGCAGCCCGGGACTAGCCTTACAAGAGACCCAGTACTTC. V gene TRBV6-1 combines with J gene TRBJ2-5, with 9 positions matching TRBD2. The V gene's germline CDR1 is MNHNS and CDR2 SASEGT. CDR3 size: 15 residues. V dropped 6 bases and J dropped 2; count of bases not matched to a gene: 7.

The rearrangement uses TRBV25-1 and TRBJ2-5, with TRBD1 matching 7 bases. Germline V CDR1 and CDR2: MGHDK, SYGVNS. V lost 8 bases and J lost 4; bases outside the gene matches: 7. This CDR3 contains 13 residues. CDR3 amino acids: CASADRVTETQYF. As DNA, the CDR3 is TGTGCCAGCGCAGACAGGGTCACAGAGACCCAGTACTTC.

The V and J genes are TRBV2 and TRBJ1-2; 7 positions agree with TRBD1. The germline CDR1 and CDR2 sequences are SNHLY and FYNNEI. The CDR3 totals 14 residues. Trimming took 7 bases from V and 1 from J; bases not matched to a gene: 6. CDR3 amino acids: CASKIGGSNYGYTF. The CDR3 DNA reads as TGTGCCAGCAAGATAGGGGGCAGTAACTATGGCTACACCTTC.

The chain is built from TRBV7-6 and TRBJ2-2; TRBD1 matches at 8 bases. Germline V gene data show CDR1 as SGHVS and CDR2 as FNYEAQ. J was trimmed by 4 bases and V by 5 bases; bases with no gene match: 6. The CDR3 loop spans 15 amino acids. CDR3 sequence: CASSLRQGSTGELFF. The CDR3 coding sequence is TGTGCCAGCAGCCTTCGACAGGGGAGCACCGGGGAGCTGTTTTTT.

This clonotype showed up just a few times. The genes are TRBV20-1 and TRBJ1-5, with a possible D match to TRBD1 (6 bases). CDR3 length: 22 residues. Germline CDR1 is DFQATT and CDR2 is SNEGSKA (reference sequence). Trimming removed 3 bases from V and 1 base from J, with 34 bases in between. CDR3 in amino acids: CSASRPTAYRVGVFWSNQPQHF. CDR3 nucleotide sequence: TGCAGTGCTAGTCGCCCTACTGCATACAGGGTGGGGGTATTTTGGAGCAATCAGCCCCAGCATTTT.

This chain joins TRBV28 and TRBJ2-2, with a tentative D call TRBD2 (5 bases). CDR1 is MDHEN, CDR2 SYDVKM, per germline. This CDR3 contains 16 residues. Trimming left V 6 bases short and J 2 bases short, with 16 bases between. DNA for the CDR3: TGTGCCAGCAGAAGCCCACCCGGGGAAAACACCGGGGAGCTGTTTTTT. It is translated as CASRSPPGENTGELFF.

J is TRBJ2-1 and V is TRBV11-2; a possible D gene is TRBD2 (6 bases). Germline V gene lookup returns CDR1 SGHAT and CDR2 FQNNGV. Deletions cut 3 bases from V and 10 bases from J, with 19 bases between. The CDR3 extends over 15 amino acids. CDR3 sequence: CASSLQGGASAEQFF. The CDR3 DNA reads as TGTGCCAGCAGCTTGCAGGGTGGGGCTAGCGCAGAGCAGTTCTTC. The full variable domain, rest sourced from reference TRBV11-2 and TRBJ2-1, is EAGVAQSPRYKIIEKRQSVAFWCNPISGHATLYWYQQILGQGPKLLIQFQNNGVVDDSQLPKDRFSAERLKGVDSTLKIQPAKLEDSAVYLCASSLQGGASAEQFFGPGTRLTVL.

The rearrangement links TRBV2 to TRBJ2-1; 8 bases are a match to TRBD1. The CDR3 extends over 13 amino acids. Germline V gene sequence: CDR1 SNHLY, CDR2 FYNNEI. Losses at the gene ends were 8 bases for V and 4 bases for J; bases not matched to a gene: 4. The CDR3 coding sequence is TGTGCCAGCGCCGGACAGGGATACAATGAGCAGTTCTTC. The encoded protein is CASAGQGYNEQFF.

This clonotype has only a few counts. In DNA, the CDR3 is TGCAGTGCTCTGAGCTTAACGGCGGGGGAGGAGGAGCCCCAGCATTTT. This encodes CSALSLTAGEEEPQHF. The rearrangement joins TRBV20-1 to TRBJ1-5, with D possibly TRBD1 on 5 matching bases. This CDR3 comprises 16 residues. Germline loops: CDR1 DFQATT, CDR2 SNEGSKA (reference sequence). The V gene lost 5 bases and the J gene lost 8 bases, with 25 bases spanning the gap.

The V call is TRBV20-1, the J call TRBJ2-7, with D possibly TRBD1 on 8 matching bases. CDR1 and CDR2 (germline): DFQATT, SNEGSKA (reference sequence). CDR3 length equals 14 residues. Trimming shortened V by 6 bases and J by 2 bases, and 17 bases separated the two germline ends. The CDR3: CSAPPAGQAYEQYF. CDR3 DNA sequence: TGCAGTGCCCCCCCAGCGGGACAGGCCTACGAGCAGTACTTC.

J is TRBJ1-1 and V is TRBV5-1; D ambiguous. V was clipped by 1 base and J by 1 base, with 8 bases between them. CDR1 and CDR2 (germline): SGHRS, YFSETQ. This CDR3 comprises 14 residues. CDR3 protein: CASSLSHQNTEAFF. As DNA, the CDR3 is TGCGCCAGCAGCTTGAGCCACCAGAACACTGAAGCTTTCTTT. The whole variable domain, remainder taken from reference TRBV5-1 and TRBJ1-1, is KAGVTQTPRYLIKTRGQQVTLSCSPISGHRSVSWYQQTPGQGLQFLFEYFSETQRNKGNFPGRFSGRQFSNSRSEMNVSTLELGDSALYLCASSLSHQNTEAFFGQGTRLTVV.

This clonotype was observed a few times. The DNA for the CDR3 is TGCAGTGCCGTAGGACAGGGGGCTGGAGAGACCCAGTACTTC. Protein product: CSAVGQGAGETQYF. This chain links TRBV20-1 with TRBJ2-5, with 11 bases matching TRBD1. The germline V gene has CDR1 DFQATT and CDR2 SNEGSKA (reference sequence). This CDR3 spans 14 amino acids. V dropped 6 bases and J dropped 4; count of bases not matched to a gene: 7.

The rearrangement joins TRBV30 to TRBJ2-6, with TRBD2 identical over 8 bases. Per germline, CDR1 GTSNPN and CDR2 SVGIG (reference sequence). CDR3 length equals 17 residues. V was pared by 7 bases and J by 0 bases, with 11 bases of the junction left unmatched. The CDR3 DNA is TGTGCCTCTCCCCGCGGGAGGAGTGGCTCTGGGGCCAACGTCCTGACTTTC. It encodes CASPRGRSGSGANVLTF.

This clonotype was counted only a few times. The gene calls are TRBV6-1 and TRBJ2-7, with 8 bases aligning to TRBD1. The V segment lost 6 bases and the J segment 6 bases; nucleotides outside the gene matches: 7. The CDR3 loop spans 13 amino acids. From germline, CDR1 is MNHNS and CDR2 SASEGT. As DNA, the CDR3 is TGTGCCAGCAGGACGACAGGGGCGGGCGAGCAGTACTTC. Protein product: CASRTTGAGEQYF.

This clonotype has a single count. This chain connects TRBV6-2 or TRBV6-3 to TRBJ2-7; D ambiguous. CDR1 and CDR2 (germline): MNHEY, SVGEGT. This CDR3 region has 13 residues. V lost 6 bases to trimming and J lost 2 bases, with 11 bases between them. Here the CDR3 reads CASSRDTTYEQYF. The CDR3 nucleotides read TGTGCCAGCAGCCGCGACACGACCTACGAGCAGTACTTC.